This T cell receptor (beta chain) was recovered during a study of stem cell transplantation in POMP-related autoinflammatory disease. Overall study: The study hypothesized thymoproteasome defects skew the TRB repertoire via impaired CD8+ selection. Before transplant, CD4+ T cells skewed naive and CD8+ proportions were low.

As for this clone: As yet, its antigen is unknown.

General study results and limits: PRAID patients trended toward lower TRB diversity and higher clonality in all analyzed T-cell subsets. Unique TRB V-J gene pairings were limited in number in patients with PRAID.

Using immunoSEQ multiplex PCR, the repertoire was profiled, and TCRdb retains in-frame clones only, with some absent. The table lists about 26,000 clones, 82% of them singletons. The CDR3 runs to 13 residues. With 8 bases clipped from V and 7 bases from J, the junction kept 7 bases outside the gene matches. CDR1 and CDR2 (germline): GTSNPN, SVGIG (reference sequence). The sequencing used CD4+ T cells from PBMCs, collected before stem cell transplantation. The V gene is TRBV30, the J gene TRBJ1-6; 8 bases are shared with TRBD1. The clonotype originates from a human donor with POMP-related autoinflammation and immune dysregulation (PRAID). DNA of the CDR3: TGTGCCCAGACAGGGGCCGGAAATTCACCCCTCCACTTT. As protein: CAQTGAGNSPLHF.